A selection of T cell receptor beta chains follows, all from one sample in a study of PD-1 blockade in classical Hodgkin lymphoma. Clones were sequenced by immunoSEQ multiplex PCR, and TCRdb holds only the in-frame ones, with some missing. The top ten clones hold approximately 9.1% of a sample with about 40,000 clones, 80% to 90% of them seen once. The sequencing here drew on peripheral blood mononuclear cells (PBMCs), taken at baseline. The receptors here all came from a human donor with classical Hodgkin lymphoma. The CDR3 runs from the conserved cysteine through the conserved F or W. The D gene is left open where the match is weak. Some rows mark clone size as missing; the rest say once, few, many or name a class of expanded clone.

D	J	V	size	DNA	CDR3
.	TRBJ2-5	TRBV19	.	TGTGCCAGTGGAACCACACCTCGGGAGACCCAGTACTTC	CASGTTPRETQYF
.	TRBJ1-2	TRBV18	.	TGTGCCAGCTCACCTAGGGGGTACTATGGCTACACCTTC	CASSPRGYYGYTF
.	TRBJ2-1	TRBV6-4	.	TGTGCCAGCAGTGACTCGGCCTCAGGTTGGAATGAGCAGTTCTTC	CASSDSASGWNEQFF
TRBD1	TRBJ1-3	TRBV2	.	TGTGCCAGCAGTGGACAGGGGGCCTACTCTGGAAACACCATATATTTT	CASSGQGAYSGNTIYF
.	TRBJ2-2	TRBV7-8	.	TGTGCCAGCACACGACGGCCCACCGGGGAGCTGTTTTTT	CASTRRPTGELFF
.	TRBJ2-7	TRBV7-2	.	TGTGCCAGCAGTTTCCAGTACGAGCAGTACTTC	CASSFQYEQYF
TRBD1	TRBJ2-1	TRBV7-8	.	TGTGCCAGCAGCCCGGGATGGGGACAGGGAAACTACAATGAGCAGTTCTTC	CASSPGWGQGNYNEQFF
.	TRBJ2-5	TRBV10-3	.	TGTGCCGCACGGGACTCCCAATCCGGCGAGACCCAGTACTTC	CAARDSQSGETQYF
.	TRBJ1-6	TRBV6-6	.	TGTGCCAGCAGGACAGCTAATTCACCCCTCCACTTT	CASRTANSPLHF
.	TRBJ2-1	TRBV9	.	TGTGCCAGCAGCTACCTCCCCTACAATGAGCAGTTCTTC	CASSYLPYNEQFF
.	TRBJ2-2	TRBV2	.	TGTGCCAGCAACGCGGGGTATCGCACCGGGGAGCTGTTTTTT	CASNAGYRTGELFF
.	TRBJ2-2	TRBV9	.	TGTGCCAGCAGCGTAGGGGCCTTTACTTGGGAGCTGTTTTTT	CASSVGAFTWELFF
.	TRBJ2-2	TRBV6-5	few	TGTGCCAGCAGTTACGGGCCAGGAGGCACCGGGGAGCTGTTTTTT	CASSYGPGGTGELFF
.	TRBJ2-7	TRBV10-3	once	TGTGCCATCAGTCTGGCCGGGGGAAACTCCTACGAGCAGTACTTC	CAISLAGGNSYEQYF
.	TRBJ1-5	TRBV6-5	.	TGTGCCAGCAGTTACTCGACAGCCGGGAATCAGCCCCAGCATTTT	CASSYSTAGNQPQHF
TRBD2	TRBJ2-5	TRBV7-9	.	TGTGCCAGCAGTGGGGGGGAAGGGACCCAGTACTTC	CASSGGEGTQYF
.	TRBJ1-1	TRBV5-1	few	TGCGCCAGCAGCTTGCTGGGGTTCGACACTGAAGCTTTCTTT	CASSLLGFDTEAFF
.	TRBJ2-1	TRBV29-1	.	TGCAGCGTTGTGGGGACTCAAACCTACAATGAGCAGTTCTTC	CSVVGTQTYNEQFF
TRBD1	TRBJ1-5	TRBV19	.	TGTGCCAGTAGATCCGGACAGGGGGTTTATCAGCCCCAGCATTTT	CASRSGQGVYQPQHF
.	TRBJ1-1	TRBV6-5	.	TGTGCCAGCAGTTACAGGTCAGAGGGCGATAAGGCTTTCTTT	CASSYRSEGDKAFF
TRBD2	TRBJ2-5	TRBV11-1	.	TGTGCCAGCAGCTTACGAGCGGGAGGGTGGGTCCAAGAGACCCAGTACTTC	CASSLRAGGWVQETQYF
TRBD2	TRBJ2-7	TRBV4-2	.	TGTGCCAGCAGCCAAGACCGACTAGCGGGGGGGACGGTATCCTACGAGCAGTACTTC	CASSQDRLAGGTVSYEQYF
.	TRBJ2-6	TRBV5-1	.	TGCGCCAGCAGCTTGGATACGGTCTCTGGGGCCAACGTCCTGACTTTC	CASSLDTVSGANVLTF
.	TRBJ1-5	TRBV19	.	TGTGCCAGTGTGGCTGGGCTCTATCAGCCCCAGCATTTT	CASVAGLYQPQHF
TRBD2	TRBJ2-7	TRBV6-1	.	TGTGCCAGCTGCCCCCGACTAGCGGGAGACTACGAGCAGTACTTC	CASCPRLAGDYEQYF
.	TRBJ2-7	TRBV6-6	.	TGTGCCAGCAGCCCCAACCGGGACGCCTACGAGCAGTACTTC	CASSPNRDAYEQYF
TRBD2	TRBJ2-7	TRBV5-1	once	TGCGCCAGCAGCTTGTCACCCAGCGGGGTTCCACCCTACGAGCAGTACTTC	CASSLSPSGVPPYEQYF